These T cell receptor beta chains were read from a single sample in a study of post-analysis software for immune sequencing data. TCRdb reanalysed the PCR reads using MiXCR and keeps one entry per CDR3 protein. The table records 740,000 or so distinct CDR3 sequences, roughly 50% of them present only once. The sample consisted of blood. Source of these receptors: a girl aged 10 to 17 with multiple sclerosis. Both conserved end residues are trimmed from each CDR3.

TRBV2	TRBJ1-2	ASRTDRYGYT
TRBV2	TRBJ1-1	ASSPLAVNTEAF
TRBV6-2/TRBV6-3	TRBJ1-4	ASKPSTTTNEKLF
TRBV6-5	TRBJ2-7	ASSYRGTGSYEQY
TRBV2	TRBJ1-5	ASMLEGSQPQH
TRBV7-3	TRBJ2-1	ASSIGSYNEQF
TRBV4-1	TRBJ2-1	ASSQDQGGGLAEQF
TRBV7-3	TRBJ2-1	ASSLRQGSESYNEQF
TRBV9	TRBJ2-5	ASSVGPLQETQY
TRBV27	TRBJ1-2	ASSLLGQRNYGYT
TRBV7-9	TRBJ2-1	ASSYPVHNEQF
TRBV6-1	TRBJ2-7	VSSHDREPYEQY
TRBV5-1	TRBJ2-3	ASSSPGPTRGMADTQY
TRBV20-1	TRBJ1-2	SARQGTGYT
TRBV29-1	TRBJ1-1	SVGTSGTEAF
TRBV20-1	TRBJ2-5	SARGETQY
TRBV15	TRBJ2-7	ATSSERLAGGLYEQY
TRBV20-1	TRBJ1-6	SARVLSGTNNSPLH
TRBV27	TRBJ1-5	ASSRRDRGPNQPQH
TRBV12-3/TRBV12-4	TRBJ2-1	ASSFSSGGGNEQF
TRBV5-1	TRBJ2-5	ASSRIGGLQETQY
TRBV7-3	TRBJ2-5	ASSARSKETQY
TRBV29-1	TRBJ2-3	SVPGHDRPHTQY
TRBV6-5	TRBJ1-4	ASSYSGRGDEKRF
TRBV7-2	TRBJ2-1	ASSLWRGAPSGEQF
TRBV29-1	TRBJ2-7	SVEGRGATSGRVAYEQY
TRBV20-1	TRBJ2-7	SASHPGGYEQY
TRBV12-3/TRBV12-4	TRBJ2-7	ASSGPRTGWDYEQY
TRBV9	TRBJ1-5	ASSVAGNNQPQH
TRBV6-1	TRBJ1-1	ASSARQMNTEAF
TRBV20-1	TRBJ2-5	SARDRGSRGGSNQETQY
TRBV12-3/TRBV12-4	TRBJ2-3	ASSLFFTGGSTDTQY
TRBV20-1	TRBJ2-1	SASARGPGVGNEQF
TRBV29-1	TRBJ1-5	SVSRGPSGPQH
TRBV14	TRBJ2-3	ASSQWSSSTDTQY
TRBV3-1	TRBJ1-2	ASSPDRDAGYT
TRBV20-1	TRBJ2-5	SARDRVTAQETQY
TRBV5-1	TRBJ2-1	ASSLSAASYNEQF
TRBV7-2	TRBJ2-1	ASSLGSYEQF
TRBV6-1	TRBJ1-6	ASRSQGPNNSPLH
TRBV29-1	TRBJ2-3	SVAVSAGVSDTQY
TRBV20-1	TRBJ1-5	SARGAGRQPQH
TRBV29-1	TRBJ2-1	SVEVDERIYNEQF
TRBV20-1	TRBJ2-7	SARTSGGSYEQY
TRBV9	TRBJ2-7	ASSVATGGGNEQY
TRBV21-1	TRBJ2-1	ASSKRRFRVNNEQF
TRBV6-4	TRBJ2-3	ASSDAPRTDTQY
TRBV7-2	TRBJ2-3	ASSLGGDRGKYTQY
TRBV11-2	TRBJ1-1	ASSLNPGQDTEAF
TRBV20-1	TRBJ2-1	SATTGLATREQF
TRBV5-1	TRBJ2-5	ASSLVGTDEETQY
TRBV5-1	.	ASRTGDPETQY
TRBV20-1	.	SAREPTGQEQQETQY